The 21 T cell receptor beta chains listed next were all sequenced from one sample in a study of cytomegalovirus exposure and HLA in healthy donors. 60 Vbeta and 13 Jbeta primers were used in PCR. Only in-frame clones appear in the TCRdb table, and some are missing; sequencing was by immunoSEQ multiplex PCR. The sample records some 140,000 clones, roughly four fifths being singletons. The sample was PBMCs. These receptors all come from a woman aged 40 to 50 in good health and CMV-seronegative.

This clone came up a few times. The rearrangement uses TRBV2 and TRBJ1-4; tentatively, D is TRBD1 (6 bases). The germline V gene encodes CDR1 SNHLY and CDR2 FYNNEI. Deletions cut 6 bases from V and 2 bases from J, with 19 bases between. The CDR3 sequence is 17 residues long. DNA of the CDR3: TGTGCCAGCAGATTGACAGGATCAGCTGGGACTAATGAAAAACTGTTTTTT. It specifies CASRLTGSAGTNEKLFF.

The genes are TRBV15 and TRBJ2-3, with unresolved D. V lost 5 bases and J 3 bases, leaving 9 bases between the germline ends. The CDR3 is made up of 13 amino acids. Germline V gene lookup returns CDR1 LNHNV and CDR2 YYDKDF (reference sequence). CDR3 nucleotide sequence: TGTGCCACCAGCGGGCCATGGACAGATACGCAGTATTTT. It codes for CATSGPWTDTQYF. The whole variable domain, filled in from reference TRBV15 and TRBJ2-3, reads DAMVIQNPRYQVTQFGKPVTLSCSQTLNHNVMYWYQQKSSQAPKLLFHYYDKDFNNEADTPDNFQSRRPNTSFCFLDIRSPGLGDTAMYLCATSGPWTDTQYFGPGTRLTVL.

This chain connects TRBV11-2 to TRBJ2-1, with 9 bases identical to TRBD2. Trimming at V came to 2 bases and at J to 7 bases, leaving 12 bases not matched to a gene. Germline assignment: CDR1 SGHAT and CDR2 FQNNGV. CDR3 length: 17 amino acids. In nucleotides, the CDR3 is TGTGCCAGCAGCTTACGCGGGGGGGCCGATCTTAGGAATGAGCAGTTCTTC. Protein: CASSLRGGADLRNEQFF.

This clone is medium-sized by share. The V and J genes are TRBV6-6 and TRBJ2-1; 9 nucleotides align to TRBD1. The V segment lost 2 bases and the J segment 6 bases; nucleotides outside the gene matches: 5. The CDR3 consists of 15 residues. The germline V gene encodes CDR1 MNHNY and CDR2 SVGAGI (reference sequence). This CDR3 reads CASSYLQGAVNEQFF. The CDR3 DNA is TGTGCCAGCAGTTACCTACAGGGGGCAGTCAATGAGCAGTTCTTC.

Concerning this clone itself: Mismatch with germline at one junction end may stem from a read error. The rearrangement uses TRBV6-5 and TRBJ1-4; 7 bases line up with TRBD1. The CDR3 sequence is 13 residues long. Germline CDR1 and CDR2: MNHEY and SVGAGI. CDR3 amino acids: CATSGTANEKLFF. The CDR3 coding sequence is TGTGCCACCAGTGGGACAGCAAATGAAAAACTGTTTTTT.

V gene TRBV9 combines with J gene TRBJ2-2; 9 bases align to TRBD1. Germline V lookup: CDR1 SGDLS, CDR2 YYNGEE. The trim removed 0 bases at V and 7 bases at J, leaving 4 bases unmatched. This CDR3 comprises 15 residues. The CDR3 bases are TGTGCCAGCAGCGTAGAGGGACAGGGCGTCGGGGAGCTGTTTTTT. It specifies CASSVEGQGVGELFF.

The chain employs TRBV19 and TRBJ2-7; D is possibly TRBD2 (6 bases). The CDR3 extends over 15 amino acids. V lost 1 base, J lost 0 bases, and 10 bases lay in between. Germline CDR1 LNHDA, CDR2 SQIVND (reference sequence). CDR3 loop: CASSIGRESSYEQYF. The CDR3 nucleotides are TGTGCCAGTAGTATAGGTCGGGAGAGCTCCTACGAGCAGTACTTC. The full variable domain, in which reference TRBV19 and TRBJ2-7 provide the parts outside the CDR3, is DGGITQSPKYLFRKEGQNVTLSCEQNLNHDAMYWYRQDPGQGLRLIYYSQIVNDFQKGDIAEGYSVSREKKESFPLTVTSAQKNPTAFYLCASSIGRESSYEQYFGPGTRLTVT.

This clone was seen a few times. This chain links TRBV2 with TRBJ2-5; D possibly corresponds to TRBD1 (5 bases). CDR1 and CDR2 from the germline V gene are SNHLY and FYNNEI. V lost 7 bases to trimming and J lost 4 bases, with 13 bases between them. The length of the CDR3 is 13 residues. The CDR3 DNA follows: TGTGCCAGCATCGGTCAGGGATCAGAGACCCAGTACTTC. This encodes CASIGQGSETQYF.

The J gene is TRBJ1-1, the V gene TRBV29-1; TRBD1 might be the D (6 bases). CDR1 is SQVTM and CDR2 is ANQGSEA in the germline V gene. The CDR3 totals 14 residues. Trimming shortened V by 7 bases and J by 7 bases, and 22 bases separated the two germline ends. CDR3 nucleotide sequence: TGCAGCGCCACCCACAGGACAGTATGGGGTGAAGCTTTCTTT. Its translation: CSATHRTVWGEAFF.

The rearrangement links TRBV11-2 to TRBJ1-6; no clear D gene. Trimming took 2 bases from V and 7 from J, leaving 3 bases between them. The germline gives CDR1 SGHAT, CDR2 FQNNGV. The CDR3 consists of 12 residues. CDR3 region: CASSLSNSPLHF. The CDR3 nucleotides are TGTGCCAGCAGCTTATCGAATTCACCCCTCCACTTT.

The J gene is TRBJ2-3, the V gene TRBV4-3, with 9 bases identical to TRBD2. The germline V gene has CDR1 LGHNA and CDR2 YSLEER. V shed 0 bases, J shed 4 bases, and the junction held 5 bases outside the gene matches. There are 16 residues in the CDR3. DNA of the CDR3: TGCGCCAGCAGCCAAGAGGGGGCTAGCGGGGCAGATACGCAGTATTTT. Translated: CASSQEGASGADTQYF.

V and J are TRBV7-9 and TRBJ1-2; D possibly corresponds to TRBD1 (6 bases). This CDR3 contains 16 residues. Germline CDR1 reads SEHNR; CDR2 reads FQNEAQ (reference sequence). V was cut by 2 bases and J by 3 bases, with 16 bases left in between. CDR3 region: CASSLLSGGEYYGYTF. The CDR3 DNA sequence: TGTGCCAGCAGCTTATTATCGGGGGGCGAGTACTATGGCTACACCTTC.

This clone was counted only a few times. This sequence joins TRBV4-3 and TRBJ1-4, with 10 bases aligning to TRBD1. J was trimmed by 7 bases and V by 5 bases; bases with no gene match: 7. The CDR3 extends over 15 amino acids. Germline values: CDR1 LGHNA, CDR2 YSLEER. The CDR3 region is CASSDPGQGTEKLFF. The CDR3 DNA reads as TGCGCCAGCAGCGATCCGGGACAGGGGACTGAAAAACTGTTTTTT.

The genes are TRBV7-2 and TRBJ2-2; TRBD2 might be the D (5 bases). The CDR3 runs 13 residues. V was pared by 0 bases and J by 7 bases, with 6 bases between. In germline, CDR1 is SGHTA, CDR2 FQGNSA. The CDR3 DNA follows: TGTGCCAGCAGCTTAGCCCGGGACGGGGAGCTGTTTTTT. This encodes CASSLARDGELFF.

The genes are TRBV6-5 and TRBJ1-1; D gene ambiguous. Trimming stripped 6 bases from V and 1 base from J, with 9 bases between. Germline-derived CDR1 and CDR2 are MNHEY and SVGAGI. There are 13 residues in the CDR3. CDR3 amino acids: CASSGRGNTEAFF. In DNA, the CDR3 is TGTGCCAGCAGCGGGCGGGGGAACACTGAAGCTTTCTTT.

The V call is TRBV28, the J call TRBJ1-6; tentative D call: TRBD1 (5 bases). Germline V lookup: CDR1 MDHEN, CDR2 SYDVKM. The CDR3 sequence is 15 residues long. V lost 3 bases to trimming and J lost 3 bases, with 9 bases between them. The CDR3 DNA reads TGTGCCAGCAGTTTTTCAAGGGGCTATAATTCACCCCTCCACTTT. As protein: CASSFSRGYNSPLHF.

The chain uses TRBV6-1 and TRBJ1-2; D perhaps matches TRBD1 (6 bases). Trimming removed 6 bases from V and 7 bases from J, with 12 bases in between. Germline values: CDR1 MNHNS, CDR2 SASEGT. The CDR3 is made up of 12 amino acids. The DNA of the CDR3 is TGTGCCAGCAGGGCAGGGGCTGCTGGCTACACCTTC. Translating gives CASRAGAAGYTF.

This clone was counted only a few times. The V gene is TRBV10-3, the J gene TRBJ2-5; unclear D gene. The CDR3 totals 13 residues. Per the germline V gene, CDR1 is ENHRY and CDR2 is SYGVKD. Trimming stripped 4 bases from V and 4 bases from J, with 10 bases between. Here the CDR3 reads CAISAATGETQYF. CDR3 sequence (DNA): TGTGCCATCAGTGCCGCCACGGGAGAGACCCAGTACTTC.

This clone showed up just a few times. The chain combines TRBV28 with TRBJ1-1, with no clear D. V lost 6 bases and J lost 7, with 9 bases in between. The V gene's germline CDR1 is MDHEN and CDR2 SYDVKM. The CDR3 length is 11 residues. This chain's CDR3 is CASRRTGEAFF. CDR3 bases: TGTGCCAGCAGGCGAACGGGTGAAGCTTTCTTT.

As to this clone: Other DNA sequences in this sample translate to the same CDR3. This sequence joins TRBV2 and TRBJ2-3; 10 nucleotides match TRBD2. The trim removed 5 bases at V and 1 base at J, leaving 3 bases unmatched. CDR1 and CDR2 (germline): SNHLY, FYNNEI. The CDR3 is 15 residues long. In DNA, the CDR3 is TGTGCCAGCAGTCAGCTAGCGGGGGGCACAGATACGCAGTATTTT. Amino acids: CASSQLAGGTDTQYF.

The chain has TRBV4-1 and TRBJ2-1; 7 bases are shared with TRBD2. With V trimmed by 0 bases and J by 8 bases, 13 bases remained unmatched. The CDR3 runs 17 residues. Germline CDR1 is MGHRA and CDR2 is YSYEKL. The CDR3 is CASSQEGILGGGDEQFF. The CDR3 DNA reads TGCGCCAGCAGCCAAGAGGGAATTTTGGGGGGGGGTGATGAGCAGTTCTTC.